This entry describes one T cell receptor (beta chain). The data were taken from a study of T cells expressing NK-cell markers. In the study overall: The authors derived TCR beta repertoires from sorted CD3+CD56+NKG2C+, CD3+CD56+NKG2C- and CD3+CD56-NKG2C+ T cells.

Germline values: CDR1 MNHNS, CDR2 SASEGT. The CDR3 has 15 amino acids. TCRdb reprocessed the 5' RACE reads; each CDR3 protein has one entry and no DNA is given. The sample's table shows approximately 150,000 distinct CDR3 sequences. This receptor was identified in a man between 18 and 35 years old in good health. The rearrangement links TRBV6-1 to TRBJ1-3; checking the TCRdb D call of TRBD1 is not possible without DNA. The sequencing sample was made of blood T cells: a sorted CD56 or NKG2C T cell subset, CD4+ or CD8+ T cells, or bulk PBMC T cells (not recorded which). CDR3: CASAYRGLLGNTIYF.